The next 30 T cell receptor beta chains were all read from a single sample in a study of regulatory T cells in long-lasting Graves disease. As to time point: persistent/refractory GD, antithyroid drugs over 5 years with positive TRAb. Isolated PBMC RNA provided the starting material for the TCR library. Libraries of TCR beta came from iRepertoire HTBI primers plus Arm-PCR of CDR3 regions. TCRdb used MiXCR to reprocess the multiplex PCR reads, holding one entry per CDR3 protein. This sample yields 700,000 or so distinct CDR3 sequences, of which about 32% are seen a single time; around 42% belongs to the top ten. Sequencing used peripheral blood mononuclear cells (PBMCs), obtained when the disease was refractory, from a patient treated with antithyroid drugs. These TCRs come from a female donor with Graves disease.

This clonotype was observed a few times. The chain joins TRBV6-1 to TRBJ1-1; TRBD1 matches at 7 bases. The CDR3 sequence is 14 residues long. The junction had 9 bases not matched to a gene; V was cut back by 5 bases and J by 6 bases. Germline CDR1 is MNHNS and CDR2 is SASEGT. CDR3 in amino acids: CASSPQGLMAEAFF. The CDR3 coding sequence is TGTGCCAGCAGTCCACAGGGGCTGATGGCTGAAGCTTTCTTT.

This chain joins TRBV29-1 and TRBJ1-4; D gene unclear. Between the trimmed V and J ends, which lost 4 bases and 8 bases, there was a span of 17 bases. Germline lookup yields CDR1 SQVTM and CDR2 ANQGSEA. This CDR3 spans 14 amino acids. CDR3 bases: TGCAGCGTTGTGCTAGATAGGAGTCGGGAAAAACTGTTTTTT. This encodes CSVVLDRSREKLFF.

A few counts support this clonotype. This chain connects TRBV5-6 to TRBJ1-1; the match to TRBD1 covers 7 bases. There are 15 residues in the CDR3. V lost 0 bases, J lost 1 base, and 3 bases stayed unmatched. Per germline, CDR1 SGHDT and CDR2 YYEEEE. CDR3 residues: CASSLDRGGNTEAFF. CDR3 coding DNA: TGTGCCAGCAGCTTGGACAGGGGAGGGAACACTGAAGCTTTCTTT.

This clonotype was seen a few times. The V gene is TRBV12-5, the J gene TRBJ1-1, with D possibly matching TRBD1 (5 bases). The CDR3 has 18 residues. Germline values: CDR1 LGHNT, CDR2 FRNRAP. Trimming shortened V by 0 bases and J by 0 bases, and 17 bases separated the two germline ends. CDR3 protein: CASGLVLGSGSLNTEAFF. The CDR3 nucleotides are TGTGCTAGTGGTTTGGTACTTGGTTCAGGGTCATTGAACACTGAAGCTTTCTTT.

This chain joins TRBV30 and TRBJ2-2; D is possibly TRBD2 (6 bases). There are 13 residues in the CDR3. Trimming took off 5 bases at V and 6 bases at J, with 13 bases between the two ends. Germline V lookup: CDR1 GTSNPN, CDR2 SVGIG (reference sequence). The CDR3 nucleotides are TGTGCCTGGCGCCCCCGCGGGGCCGGGGAGCTGTTTTTT. Its translation: CAWRPRGAGELFF.

This clonotype has more than one count but fewer than ten. The rearrangement links TRBV11-2 to TRBJ1-1; possibly TRBD1 for D (5 bases). Germline CDR1 reads SGHAT; CDR2 reads FQNNGV. The CDR3 length is 15 residues. Trimming pared 1 base from V and 1 base from J, leaving 10 bases between. CDR3 sequence reads: CASSLGKGPNTEAFF. The CDR3 nucleotides are TGTGCCAGCAGCTTAGGCAAGGGGCCGAACACTGAAGCTTTCTTT.

This chain links TRBV12-3 or TRBV12-4 with TRBJ2-7, with 9 bases fitting TRBD2. V was clipped by 3 bases and J by 3 bases; unmatched bases: 12. The CDR3 extends over 17 amino acids. This chain's CDR3 is CASSFGGGAGGYYEQYF. The CDR3 DNA sequence: TGTGCCAGCAGTTTCGGTGGAGGGGCGGGAGGGTACTACGAGCAGTACTTC.

The chain carries TRBV20-1 and TRBJ2-7; TRBD2 matches at 15 bases. Trimming at V came to 3 bases and at J to 7 bases, leaving 7 bases not matched to a gene. CDR1 and CDR2 from the germline V gene are DFQATT and SNEGSKA (reference sequence). This CDR3 has 15 residues. As DNA, the CDR3 is TGCAGTGCTAGTGGGGGGACTAGCGGGGGGAGGGAGCAGTACTTC. The encoded protein is CSASGGTSGGREQYF.

This clonotype showed up just a few times. The chain has TRBV12-3 or TRBV12-4 and TRBJ1-6, with 9 bases aligning to TRBD1. The CDR3 runs 14 residues. V was pared by 6 bases and J by 9 bases, with 6 bases of the junction left unmatched. The DNA for the CDR3 is TGTGCCAGCAGCCGGACAGGGGTTAGTTCACCCCTCCACTTT. Translated: CASSRTGVSSPLHF.

This clonotype was seen a few times. The V call is TRBV29-1, the J call TRBJ1-1, with D possibly being TRBD1 (6 bases). V gave up 3 bases and J gave up 4 bases, with 12 bases separating them. The CDR3 length is 13 residues. Germline V gives CDR1 SQVTM, CDR2 ANQGSEA. The CDR3 nucleotides are TGCAGCGTTGAGGCCAGGGGAGGCACTGAAGCTTTCTTT. Encoded protein: CSVEARGGTEAFF.

In its sample, this clonotype was seen a few times. V usage is TRBV12-5 and J usage is TRBJ1-2, with D uncertain. Germline CDR1 LGHNT, CDR2 FRNRAP. The CDR3 spans 16 residues. Trimming shortened V by 1 base and J by 1 base, and 13 bases separated the two germline ends. The CDR3 loop reads CASGLGVIGDNYGYTF. CDR3 in DNA: TGTGCTAGTGGTTTGGGGGTAATCGGGGATAACTATGGCTACACCTTC.

This clonotype has a count of ten or more. The rearrangement uses TRBV2 and TRBJ1-6, with D tentatively TRBD1 (5 bases). This CDR3 contains 13 residues. The V gene's germline CDR1 is SNHLY and CDR2 FYNNEI. V was pared by 6 bases and J by 9 bases, with 12 bases between. The CDR3 region is CASRQERGSPLHF. CDR3 bases: TGTGCCAGCAGACAGGAGAGGGGTTCACCCCTCCACTTT.

The V and J genes are TRBV11-2 and TRBJ1-3, with D unclear. CDR3 length: 15 amino acids. CDR1 is SGHAT and CDR2 is FQNNGV in the germline V gene. V lost 6 bases, J lost 4 bases, and 16 bases lay in between. The CDR3 loop is CASRRVPGLGNTIYF. The CDR3 DNA follows: TGTGCCAGCAGACGAGTCCCGGGTTTAGGAAACACCATATATTTT.

This clonotype has ten or more counts. The genes are TRBV20-1 and TRBJ2-7; 7 bases match TRBD2. CDR1 is DFQATT, CDR2 SNEGSKA, per germline (reference sequence). This CDR3 is 14 amino acids long. CDR3 sequence reads: CSAPSGGSKGEQYF. CDR3 nucleotides: TGCAGCGCTCCTAGCGGCGGATCTAAGGGGGAGCAGTACTTC.

This clonotype occurred a few times. V and J are TRBV24-1 and TRBJ2-2; TRBD2 agrees at 8 bases. Germline CDR1 KGHDR, CDR2 SFDVKD. J lost 0 bases, V lost 2 bases, and 7 bases had no gene match. The length of the CDR3 is 18 residues. CDR3 loop: CATSDSSQAGANTGELFF. In DNA, the CDR3 is TGTGCCACCAGTGATTCATCCCAAGCGGGAGCGAACACCGGGGAGCTGTTTTTT.

This clonotype was seen at least ten times. The rearrangement joins TRBV2 to TRBJ1-1; TRBD1 aligns across 9 bases. Trimming at V came to 4 bases and at J to 2 bases, leaving 2 bases not matched to a gene. Germline V gives CDR1 SNHLY, CDR2 FYNNEI. The CDR3 runs 14 residues. CDR3 nucleotide sequence: TGTGCCAGCAGTGTGGACAGGGGTAACACTGAAGCTTTCTTT. Its translation is CASSVDRGNTEAFF.

The chain carries TRBV2 and TRBJ2-1, with 7 bases matching TRBD2. With V trimmed by 1 base and J by 9 bases, 3 bases remained unmatched. The CDR3 covers 13 residues. CDR1 and CDR2 from the germline V gene are SNHLY and FYNNEI. In DNA form, the CDR3 reads TGTGCCAGCAGTGAAGAGGGCGGGGGTGAGCAGTTCTTC. Translation: CASSEEGGGEQFF.

This chain uses TRBV24-1 with TRBJ1-1, with D perhaps matching TRBD1 (6 bases). V was clipped by 9 bases and J by 4 bases, with 8 bases between them. CDR1 and CDR2 (germline): KGHDR, SFDVKD. CDR3 size: 11 residues. CDR3 sequence: CATSDSTEAFF. CDR3 bases: TGTGCCACCTCGGACAGCACTGAAGCTTTCTTT.

This clonotype was detected many times. The CDR3: CSVVLVRTTYEQYF. CDR3 coding DNA: TGCAGCGTTGTTCTAGTTCGGACTACCTACGAGCAGTACTTC. The chain uses TRBV29-1 and TRBJ2-7; D is perhaps TRBD2 (6 bases). CDR1 is SQVTM, CDR2 ANQGSEA, per germline. Trimming shortened V by 4 bases and J by 2 bases, and 15 bases separated the two germline ends. The CDR3 spans 14 residues.

Only one count was recorded for this clonotype. The chain is built from TRBV20-1 and TRBJ2-7; possibly TRBD2 for D (5 bases). V was clipped by 0 bases and J by 6 bases, with 15 bases between them. The CDR3 runs to 14 residues. CDR1 is DFQATT and CDR2 is SNEGSKA in the germline V gene (reference sequence). DNA of the CDR3: TGCAGTGCTAGAGAAGGACTTTGGGAAGGCGAGCAGTACTTC. Amino acids: CSAREGLWEGEQYF.

This clonotype was detected a few times. The chain has TRBV5-5 and TRBJ1-1, with 9 bases aligning to TRBD1. Germline loops: CDR1 SGHKS, CDR2 YYEKEE (reference sequence). The CDR3 has 16 residues. Trimming removed 4 bases from V and 1 base from J; junction bases left unmatched: 8. CDR3: CASSTRTGDRNTEAFF. The CDR3 nucleotides are TGTGCCAGCAGCACCAGGACAGGGGATCGGAACACTGAAGCTTTCTTT.

Remarks on this clonotype: At one boundary the junction diverges from the germline segment, which might be a read error. V and J are TRBV19 and TRBJ2-5, with D hard to call. Per germline, CDR1 LNHDA and CDR2 SQIVND (reference sequence). CDR3 length equals 13 residues. CDR3 DNA sequence: TGTGCCAGTAGCCCCTCCGGCCGAGAGACCCGGTACTTC. Translating it yields CASSPSGRETRYF.

V is TRBV3-1 and J is TRBJ1-1; the match to TRBD1 covers 7 bases. CDR3 length: 14 amino acids. Trimming removed 3 bases from V and 5 bases from J; junction bases left unmatched: 6. The V gene's germline CDR1 is LGHDT and CDR2 YNNKEL (reference sequence). This CDR3 is CASSHRQGKTEAFF. The CDR3, as DNA: TGTGCCAGCAGCCACCGACAGGGAAAAACTGAAGCTTTCTTT.

This clonotype came up many times. V gene TRBV5-1 combines with J gene TRBJ2-7, with 7 bases aligning to TRBD1. The CDR3 loop spans 16 amino acids. V lost 3 bases, J lost 2 bases, and 11 bases stayed unmatched. Germline V gene lookup returns CDR1 SGHRS and CDR2 YFSETQ. CDR3: CASSWETGSRTYEQYF. The CDR3 DNA reads as TGCGCCAGCAGCTGGGAGACAGGGTCAAGGACCTACGAGCAGTACTTC.

In this sample, this clonotype turned up many times. The rearrangement uses TRBV28 and TRBJ1-6; D unclear. Trimming removed 3 bases from V and 7 bases from J, with 4 bases in between. The germline V gene encodes CDR1 MDHEN and CDR2 SYDVKM. CDR3 length: 12 amino acids. The CDR3 is CASSFLNSPLHF. The CDR3 nucleotides are TGTGCCAGCAGTTTCTTGAATTCACCCCTCCACTTT.

This sequence joins TRBV7-9 and TRBJ2-7, with D tentatively TRBD2 (6 bases). CDR3 size: 14 residues. In germline, CDR1 is SEHNR, CDR2 FQNEAQ (reference sequence). Between the trimmed V and J ends, which lost 6 bases and 0 bases, there was a span of 12 bases. CDR3 coding DNA: TGTGCCAGCAGGGTTAACGGGAGCTCCTACGAGCAGTACTTC. It specifies CASRVNGSSYEQYF.

This chain connects TRBV6-2 or TRBV6-3 to TRBJ2-3; 11 nucleotides line up with TRBD2. Germline V gene lookup returns CDR1 MNHEY and CDR2 SVGEGT. This CDR3 is 17 amino acids long. Trimming removed 5 bases from V and 0 bases from J; junction bases left unmatched: 7. CDR3 sequence (DNA): TGTGCCAGCAGTATCACCGGGACTAGCGGTAGCACAGATACGCAGTATTTT. Its protein is CASSITGTSGSTDTQYF.

J is TRBJ2-2 and V is TRBV7-6; D is possibly TRBD1 (5 bases). CDR3 length: 15 amino acids. Trimming took 1 base from V and 3 from J, leaving 9 bases between them. Germline loops: CDR1 SGHVS, CDR2 FNYEAQ. The CDR3 region is CASSLGQRDTGELFF. The CDR3, as DNA: TGTGCCAGCAGCTTAGGACAGAGAGACACCGGGGAGCTGTTTTTT.

V and J are TRBV9 and TRBJ2-5; TRBD1 matches at 9 bases. The DNA end lines up better with TRBJ2-7; the J call may be wrong. From germline, CDR1 is SGDLS and CDR2 YYNGEE. The CDR3 consists of 15 residues. This CDR3 reads CASSVDPGQGGEQYF. CDR3 bases: TGTGCCAGCAGCGTAGACCCGGGACAGGGTGGCGAGCAGTACTTC.

This clonotype has a count of ten or more. This chain uses TRBV6-5 with TRBJ2-7; 8 nucleotides match TRBD1. Losses at the gene ends were 2 bases for V and 0 bases for J; bases not matched to a gene: 6. Per the germline V gene, CDR1 is MNHEY and CDR2 is SVGAGI. This CDR3 region has 16 residues. The CDR3, as DNA: TGTGCCAGCAGTTACGATGTAGGGACAGGCTCCTACGAGCAGTACTTC. Residues: CASSYDVGTGSYEQYF.